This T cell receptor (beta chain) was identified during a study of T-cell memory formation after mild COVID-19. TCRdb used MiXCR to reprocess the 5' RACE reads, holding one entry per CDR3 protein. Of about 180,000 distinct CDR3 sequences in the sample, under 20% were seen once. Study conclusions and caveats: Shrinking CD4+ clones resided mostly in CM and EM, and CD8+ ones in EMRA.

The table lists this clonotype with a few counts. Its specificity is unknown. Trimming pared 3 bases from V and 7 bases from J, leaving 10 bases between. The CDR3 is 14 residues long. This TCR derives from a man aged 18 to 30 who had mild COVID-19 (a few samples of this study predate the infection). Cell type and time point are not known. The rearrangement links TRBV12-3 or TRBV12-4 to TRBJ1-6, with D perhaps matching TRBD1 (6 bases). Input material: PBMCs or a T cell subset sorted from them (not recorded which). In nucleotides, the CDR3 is TGTGCCAGCAGTTTTCAGGGGCCCAATTCACCCCTCCACTTT. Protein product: CASSFQGPNSPLHF.